The T cell receptor (beta chain) described here comes from a study of shared clonotypes between healthy human individuals (TCRdb year 2020). As for the study more broadly: The cohort comprised a couple of women and three men aged 18 to 49 years. Leukapheresis yielded between about 0.8 and 8.9 billion PBMCs per donor. Blood TCR repertoires of 5 or 6 healthy adults were deeply sequenced to estimate repertoire size and the extent of clonotype sharing between individuals. For each donor, CD4 naive and CD4 memory were each given three plates, CD8 naive was given two plates, and CD8 memory was given one plate. To increase sequencing depth and limit assay-specific biases, TCR repertoire library preparation and sequencing were carried out by different laboratories using diverse techniques. Beyond this particular receptor, the publication reports: Sampling was restricted to blood, and TCR repertoires in tissues likely differ from the TCR repertoires found in blood. Pairwise subsampling indicated that sequencing depth was expected to affect the degree of clonotype sharing among donors. The small number of donors limited the genetic and exposure-history diversity represented. About 5% of naive CD4, approximately 3.7% of naive CD8, roughly 2.4% of memory CD4, and more than 0.35% of memory CD8 clonotypes were shared across a handful of donors. Compared with non-shared clonotypes, the clonotypes found in all four sorted-subset donors had higher generation probabilities. Naive subsets generally had larger estimated clonotype richness than memory subsets. Incomplete sequencing was indicated by rarefaction of sorted-subset datasets, despite the large sequencing depth.

Including the terminal cysteine and phenylalanine, the CDR3 comprises 14 residues. The kept DNA is CDR3 alone, 42 bases in frame from the first base. Cut back by 6 bases and 4 bases, the V and J ends lie 12 bases apart. CDR1 is given as LNHDA and CDR2 as SQIVND, both from the germline V gene (reference sequence). For the CD8 naive samples, CD45RO-negative cells were positively selected for CCR7, yielding a CD45RA+CCR7+ population from which TemRA cells were excluded. Healthy HIV-negative adults with no recently reported acute infections or vaccinations were included as donors. Only Caucasian adults living in Nashville, Tennessee, USA were represented among the donors. After blood collection by leukapheresis, PBMCs were isolated using Ficoll-Histopaque density gradient centrifugation and then cryopreserved in the vapor phase of liquid nitrogen. Analytical flow cytometry was used to check the purity and quantity of each magnetically sorted T cell population. From each sorted fraction, genomic DNA was isolated and quantified by UV absorbance on a Nanodrop 2000c.

As concerns this clone: Its recognized antigen is unknown. The input lacks base qualities; no much larger clone sits a single base away.

TCR CDR3 regions were amplified from genomic DNA by multiplex PCR using the deep immunoSEQ assay. Extracted genomic DNA from each cell subset was distributed evenly across all wells of several immunoSEQ 96-well plates, and each plate was treated as a replicate. For sorted subsets, approximately 210 ng genomic DNA, equal to tens of thousands of T cell genomes, was loaded into each replicate PCR. Purified libraries were measured with a Qubit 3.0 fluorometer, size-checked on a Bioanalyzer 2100, and measured again with the KAPA Library Quantification kit. Every immunoSEQ 96-well plate was sequenced on a separate single-read 150-cycle Illumina NextSeq 550 flow cell. The paper's data handling went like this. Because the immunoSEQ output included only junctional sequences and no quality scores, the filtering could not be the same as the filtering used for full-length reads. To assign V/J genes and CDR3, sequences were annotated using PyIR, a Python wrapper for IgBLAST v1.9, with IMGT germline references. Any read was removed if the V/J assignment was weak (E-value above 1e-6), the CDR3 was missing, or the read contained stop codons, out-of-frame junctions, or ambiguous translated residues. V3J clonotypes were defined as sequences sharing the same inferred V gene, J gene, and CDR3 amino acid sequence. Percentage overlap between repertoires was computed as shared unique clonotypes divided by the size of the smaller repertoire. Richness of each repertoire was evaluated using RTK rarefaction, the Chao1 estimator, and Recon v2.1 estimates of unobserved clonotypes. For all TCRbeta clonotypes obtained by the gDNA method from several donors, generation probabilities were computed with OLGA. TCRdb re-hosts the immuneACCESS table, in-frame sequences only. Its copies lack some clones; in the studies checked, an unresolved V gene accounts for under half of them, and the cause for the rest is not known. V and J calls plus clone size are reproduced from that table; the DNA served to infer D and trimming. The sample has roughly 2,000,000 clones on record, about 95% of them singletons. Clones ranked in the top ten supply around 1.2% of the sample.

The sequencing input was naive CD8+ T cells sorted from blood. Reading the label with the study, this specimen's cell subset or site is: CD45RA+CCR7+. This receptor was taken from a man aged 18 to 35 in good health. The chain employs TRBV19 and TRBJ1-4, with no D gene named confidently. The DNA sequence reads TGTGCCAGTAGCCCCCGGGCCTATAATGAAAAACTGTTTTTT. Its protein product is CASSPRAYNEKLFF.